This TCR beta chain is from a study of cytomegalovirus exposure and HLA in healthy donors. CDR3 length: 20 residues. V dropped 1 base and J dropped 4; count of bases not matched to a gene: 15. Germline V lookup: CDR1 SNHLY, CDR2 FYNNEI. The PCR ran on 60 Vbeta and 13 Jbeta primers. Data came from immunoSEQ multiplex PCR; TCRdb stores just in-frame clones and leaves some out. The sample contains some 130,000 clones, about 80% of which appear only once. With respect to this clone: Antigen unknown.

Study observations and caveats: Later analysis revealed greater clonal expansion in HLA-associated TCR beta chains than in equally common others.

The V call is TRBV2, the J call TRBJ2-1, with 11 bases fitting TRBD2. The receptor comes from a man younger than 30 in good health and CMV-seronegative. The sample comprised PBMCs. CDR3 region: CASSEGTSGSPRFKYNEQFF. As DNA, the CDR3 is TGTGCCAGCAGTGAAGGAACTAGCGGGAGTCCCCGTTTTAAGTACAATGAGCAGTTCTTC.